A selection of T cell receptor beta chains follows, all from one sample in a study of regulatory T cells in long-lasting Graves disease. TCRdb re-called the multiplex PCR reads through MiXCR, storing one row per CDR3 protein. The table has roughly 520,000 distinct CDR3 sequences, 12% seen once. The data also belong to a second study, concerning T cells in Graves' hyperthyroidism and ophthalmopathy.

Sequences were derived from peripheral blood mononuclear cells (PBMCs), sampled at new diagnosis, from a patient treated with antithyroid drugs. The receptor source for this set is a woman aged 25 to 39 with Graves disease. CDR3s leave out the opening cysteine and the closing phenylalanine or tryptophan.

>TRBJ1-5|TRBV30
AWSVAVFNQPQH
>TRBJ2-2|TRBV7-2
ASSSRENTGELF
>TRBJ1-5|TRBV6-2/TRBV6-3
ASSDWGVNSNQPQH
>TRBJ1-5|TRBV19
ASSTHRGAANQPQH
>TRBJ1-1|TRBV11-2
ASSFQGPEAF
>TRBJ2-3|TRBV3-1
ASSQGAKEFGDTQY
>TRBJ1-3|TRBV6-1
ASSRNRAPSGNTIY
>TRBJ1-1|TRBV25-1
ASSESLGQGDTEAF
>TRBJ2-2|TRBV7-9
ASIRYTGELF
>TRBJ1-5|TRBV6-1
ASSPRLGGRQPQH
>TRBJ1-1|TRBV18
ASSPGVQMNTEAF
>TRBJ1-5|TRBV5-6
ASSEQPNQPQH
>TRBJ2-1|TRBV24-1
ATSDLVGSGAGVTYNEQF
>TRBJ2-7|TRBV5-1
ASRSSGVNYEQY
>TRBJ2-2|TRBV29-1
SALAANTGELF
>TRBJ2-7|TRBV7-2
ASSLSLGGREQY
>TRBJ2-3|TRBV13
ASSLGLAGGTGTDTQY
>TRBJ1-3|TRBV7-9
ASSFTESSGNTIY
>TRBJ1-4|TRBV29-1
SVSRTGDEKLF
>TRBJ1-5|TRBV18
ASSPRTAYNQPQH
>TRBJ2-1|TRBV12-3/TRBV12-4
ASSFRLAGYNEQF
>TRBJ1-6|TRBV12-3/TRBV12-4
ASSFRRASNSPLH
>TRBJ2-5|TRBV28
ASSSPGGRKTQY
>TRBJ1-5|TRBV2
ASRREGYRNQPQH
>TRBJ2-2|TRBV19
ASSIGPNTGELF
>TRBJ2-1|TRBV7-6
ASSFGYLDEQF
>TRBJ2-1|TRBV3-1
ASSQVLAGVLEQF
>NA|TRBV12-3/TRBV12-4
ASSPLGVVGGSPLH
>TRBJ2-5|TRBV28
ASRPGTSGVLQQETQY
>TRBJ2-1|TRBV4-1
ASSPRTFYNEQF
>TRBJ2-7|TRBV10-3
ATRLAGGNYEQY
>TRBJ2-3|TRBV6-1
ASRREYSTDTQY
>NA|TRBV7-3
ASSGREGEQY
>TRBJ2-2|TRBV19
ASSIPGLAGVAGELF
>TRBJ2-1|TRBV27
ASGENRGGRNEQF
>TRBJ2-1|TRBV24-1
ATSDPGLAYEQF
>TRBJ2-6|TRBV11-2
ASSLEAGPASGANVLT
>TRBJ2-5|TRBV7-9
ASSSGTSGGQETQY
>TRBJ2-7|TRBV20-1
SGVNLPWDEQY
>TRBJ1-6|TRBV20-1
SARGQGASPLH
>TRBJ1-1|TRBV11-3
ASSVTGPLNTEAF
>TRBJ1-5|TRBV27
ASSLRESNQPQH
>TRBJ2-1|TRBV2
ASSVVSGSYNEQF
>TRBJ2-3|TRBV7-8
ASSLRSSGRFFMITDTQY
>TRBJ2-1|TRBV6-2/TRBV6-3
ASKREHLDNEQF
>TRBJ2-1|TRBV24-1
ATSVPGLAGGEQF
>TRBJ2-2|TRBV18
ASSPGLAATPGELF
>TRBJ2-3|TRBV7-6
ASNPTSGATDTQY
>TRBJ2-7|TRBV5-1
ASSPNEFEQY
>TRBJ2-5|TRBV2
ASTASGRGETQY
>TRBJ1-1|TRBV6-1
ASVPTGGSTEAF
>TRBJ2-2|TRBV5-1
ASSHRSGELF
>TRBJ1-5|TRBV30
AWSVGRNQPQH
>TRBJ1-3|TRBV11-2
ASSKIRASGNTTY
>TRBJ2-2|TRBV5-1
ASKGSADYTGELF
>TRBJ1-1|TRBV29-1
SVRTGFMNTEAF
>TRBJ2-1|TRBV15
ATSAQNLRTGDHEQF